One TCR beta chain is described in this entry. No antigen is known for it. These data originate in a study of shared clonotypes between healthy human individuals. Overall study context: Every donor yielded three CD4 naive, three CD4 memory, two CD8 naive and one CD8 memory plate.

As defined, naive CD8 cells were CD45RO-negative and positively selected for CCR7, with terminally differentiated effector memory CD45RA+ cells excluded. Every one of the donors was a Caucasian adult that lived in Nashville, Tennessee. The study's findings and limits: It was the few donors that limited the genetic and exposure-history diversity represented.

The CDR3 consists of 19 residues. Losses at the gene ends were 6 bases for V and 0 bases for J; bases not matched to a gene: 11. The germline CDR1 and CDR2 sequences are SNHLY and FYNNEI. Replicate sorted-subset PCRs were loaded with about 0.2 ug DNA, 30,000 to 35,000 T cell genomes. Measured with immunoSEQ multiplex PCR; TCRdb has only the in-frame clones, and not every one. The sample shows around 650,000 clones, 90% to 97% of them seen only once. The source is a young woman in good health. Sequenced sample: naive CD8+ T cells sorted from blood. The V gene is TRBV2, the J gene TRBJ2-3, with 14 bases fitting TRBD2. As DNA, the CDR3 is TGTGCCAGCAGCAGGCATGAGACTAGCGGGAGGGGGAGCACAGATACGCAGTATTTT. Translated, it gives CASSRHETSGRGSTDTQYF.